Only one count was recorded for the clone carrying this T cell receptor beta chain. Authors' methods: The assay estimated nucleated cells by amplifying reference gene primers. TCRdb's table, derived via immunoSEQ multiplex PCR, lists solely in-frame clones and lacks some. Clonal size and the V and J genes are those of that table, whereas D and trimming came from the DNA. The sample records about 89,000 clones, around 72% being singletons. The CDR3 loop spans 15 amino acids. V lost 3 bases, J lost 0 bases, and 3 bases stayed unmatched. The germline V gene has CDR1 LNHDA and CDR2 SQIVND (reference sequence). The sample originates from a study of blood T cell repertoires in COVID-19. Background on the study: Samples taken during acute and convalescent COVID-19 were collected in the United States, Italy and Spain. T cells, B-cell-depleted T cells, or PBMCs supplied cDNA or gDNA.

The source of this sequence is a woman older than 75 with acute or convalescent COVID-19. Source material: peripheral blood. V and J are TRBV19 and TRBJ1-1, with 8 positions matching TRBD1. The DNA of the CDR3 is TGTGCCAGTAGTATCGCAGGGGGCTTGAACACTGAAGCTTTCTTT. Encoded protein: CASSIAGGLNTEAFF.